The present T cell receptor (beta chain) was sequenced within a study of beta chain features in type 1 diabetes. The overall study: What patients shared with healthy donors was a similar profile of age, gender and cell yields. Sorted cells from all samples, numbering about 100,000,000, were examined.

The V gene's germline CDR1 is SGDLS and CDR2 YYNGEE. The ends were cut back, 4 bases at V and 5 bases at J, with 9 bases in the middle. The CDR3 length is 13 residues. The whole isolated RNA underwent reverse transcription, so sequencing captured expressed TCRB transcripts. TCRdb keeps only in-frame clones here, not all; method: immunoSEQ multiplex PCR. The sample has under 450,000 clones, about 14% seen once. The specimen sequenced was naive CD4+ T cells from blood. This chain joins TRBV9 and TRBJ2-2, with D hard to call. The TCR sequence derives from a young woman in good health. The CDR3, as DNA: TGTGCCAGCAGCCGCGTCGGGACCGGGGAGCTGTTTTTT. Translation gives CASSRVGTGELFF.